This TCR beta chain was identified during a study of T cells in Graves' hyperthyroidism and ophthalmopathy. The wider study: Any treatment followed the collection of peripheral blood at initial diagnosis.

Reasons for excluding patients were uncontrolled infection, other autoimmune disease, pregnancy or lactation. The study based diagnoses on clinical symptoms, serum thyroxine and TRAb, thyroid ultrasound and orbital computed tomography. This CDR3 is 14 amino acids long. The trim removed 7 bases at V and 4 bases at J, leaving 7 bases unmatched. Notes on the study in general: The majority of expanded thyroid clonotypes above 0.001 also appeared in blood.

This clonotype was detected only a few times. Its antigen remains unidentified. The investigators amplified TCR beta CDR3 regions from RNA transcripts. Researchers ran a first-round RT-PCR on the TCR CDR3 using the HTBI primer set. TCRdb recomputed calls from the multiplex PCR reads with MiXCR, one row per CDR3 protein. The sample includes about 380,000 distinct CDR3 sequences, around 20% of them seen just once. Sequenced: blood. V is TRBV12-3 or TRBV12-4 and J is TRBJ2-1; 7 positions match TRBD1. The TCR originated in a man aged 18 to 35 with Graves' ophthalmopathy. CDR3 residues: CASTGDSFYNEQFF. The CDR3 DNA follows: TGTGCCAGCACTGGGGACAGTTTTTACAATGAGCAGTTCTTC.